The clone carrying this TCR beta chain was observed at least ten times. All TCR cDNA molecules were individually tagged with a unique molecular identifier. TCRdb re-called the 5' RACE reads through MiXCR, storing one row per CDR3 protein. The sample contains some 110,000 distinct CDR3 sequences, 12% of which appear only once. These data are taken from a study of spatial heterogeneity in lung cancer. The CDR3 length is 15 residues. CDR1 is SGHRS and CDR2 is YFSETQ in the germline V gene. Losses at the gene ends were 4 bases for V and 3 bases for J; bases not matched to a gene: 6. Time point indicated: blood at routine non-recurrence follow-up after resection. Sequencing covered unsorted whole RNA taken from tumor, nontumor lung or frozen PBMC.

The chain recombines TRBV5-1 with TRBJ2-7; 11 bases match TRBD2. This clonotype was obtained from a male donor with early-stage non-small cell lung cancer. The material sequenced was PBMCs, taken at follow-up. The CDR3 DNA sequence: TGCGCCAGCAGCCCCACCCTAGCGGGGGGCTACGAGCAGTACTTC. Protein product: CASSPTLAGGYEQYF.